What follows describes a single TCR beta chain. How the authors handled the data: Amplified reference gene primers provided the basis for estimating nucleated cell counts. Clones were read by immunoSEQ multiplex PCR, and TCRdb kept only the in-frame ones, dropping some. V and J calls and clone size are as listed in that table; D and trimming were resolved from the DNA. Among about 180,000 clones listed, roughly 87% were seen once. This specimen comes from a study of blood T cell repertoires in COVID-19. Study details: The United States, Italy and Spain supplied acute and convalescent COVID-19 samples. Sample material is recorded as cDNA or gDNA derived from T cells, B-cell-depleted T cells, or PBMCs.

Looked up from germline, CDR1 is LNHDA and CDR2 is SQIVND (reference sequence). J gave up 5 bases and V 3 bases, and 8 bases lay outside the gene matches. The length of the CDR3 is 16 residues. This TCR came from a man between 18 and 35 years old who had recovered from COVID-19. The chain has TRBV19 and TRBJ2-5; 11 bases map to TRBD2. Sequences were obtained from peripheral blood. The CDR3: CASSIAQGLAGETQYF. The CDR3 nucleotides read TGTGCCAGTAGTATCGCGCAAGGACTAGCGGGCGAGACCCAGTACTTC.